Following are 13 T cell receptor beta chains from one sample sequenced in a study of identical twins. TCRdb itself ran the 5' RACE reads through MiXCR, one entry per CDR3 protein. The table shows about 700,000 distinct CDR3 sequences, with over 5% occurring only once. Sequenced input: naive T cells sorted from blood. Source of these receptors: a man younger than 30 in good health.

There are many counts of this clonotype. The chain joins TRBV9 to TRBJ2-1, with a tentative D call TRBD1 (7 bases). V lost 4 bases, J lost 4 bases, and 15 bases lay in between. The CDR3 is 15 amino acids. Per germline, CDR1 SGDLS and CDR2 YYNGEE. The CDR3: CASSPRGEQYNEQFF. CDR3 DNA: TGTGCCAGCAGCCCCAGGGGGGAGCAATACAATGAGCAGTTCTTC.

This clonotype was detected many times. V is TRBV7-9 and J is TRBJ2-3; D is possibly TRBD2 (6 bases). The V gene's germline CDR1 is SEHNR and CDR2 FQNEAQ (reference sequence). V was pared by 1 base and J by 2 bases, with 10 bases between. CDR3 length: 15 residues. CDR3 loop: CASSLVGGTTDTQYF. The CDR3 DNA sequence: TGTGCCAGCAGCTTAGTGGGCGGGACCACAGATACGCAGTATTTT.

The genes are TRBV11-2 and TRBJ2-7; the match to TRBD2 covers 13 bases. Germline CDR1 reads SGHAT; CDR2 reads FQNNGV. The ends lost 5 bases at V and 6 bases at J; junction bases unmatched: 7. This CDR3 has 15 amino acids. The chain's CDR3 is CASSSTSGRALEQYV. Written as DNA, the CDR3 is TGTGCCAGCAGCAGTACTAGCGGGAGGGCCCTCGAGCAGTACGTC.

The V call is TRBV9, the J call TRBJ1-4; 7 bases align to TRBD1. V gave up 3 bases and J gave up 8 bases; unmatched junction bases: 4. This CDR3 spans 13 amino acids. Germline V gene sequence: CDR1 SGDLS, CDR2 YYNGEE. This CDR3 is CASSADRDEKLFF. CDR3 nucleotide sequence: TGTGCCAGCAGCGCAGACAGGGACGAAAAACTGTTTTTT.

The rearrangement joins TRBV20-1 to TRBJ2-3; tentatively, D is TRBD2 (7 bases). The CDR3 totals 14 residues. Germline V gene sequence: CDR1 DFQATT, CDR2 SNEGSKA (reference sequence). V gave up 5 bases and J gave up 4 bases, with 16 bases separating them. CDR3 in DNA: TGCAGTGCTGGGGGCGGGAGCCTATCAGATACGCAGTATTTT. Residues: CSAGGGSLSDTQYF.

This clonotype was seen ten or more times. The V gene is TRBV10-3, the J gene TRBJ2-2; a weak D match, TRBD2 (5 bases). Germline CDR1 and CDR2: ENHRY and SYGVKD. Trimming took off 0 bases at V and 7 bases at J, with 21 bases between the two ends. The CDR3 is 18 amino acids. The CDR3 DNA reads TGTGCCATCAGTGAGTCGTCGCTATCCGTCGCCGCGGGCGGGGAGCTGTTTTTT. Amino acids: CAISESSLSVAAGGELFF.

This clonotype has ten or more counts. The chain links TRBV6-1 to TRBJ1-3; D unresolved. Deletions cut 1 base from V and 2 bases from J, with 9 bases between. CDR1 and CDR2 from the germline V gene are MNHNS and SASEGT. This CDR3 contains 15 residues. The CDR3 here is CASSEGGIPGNTIYF. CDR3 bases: TGTGCCAGCAGTGAAGGTGGTATCCCTGGAAACACCATATATTTT.

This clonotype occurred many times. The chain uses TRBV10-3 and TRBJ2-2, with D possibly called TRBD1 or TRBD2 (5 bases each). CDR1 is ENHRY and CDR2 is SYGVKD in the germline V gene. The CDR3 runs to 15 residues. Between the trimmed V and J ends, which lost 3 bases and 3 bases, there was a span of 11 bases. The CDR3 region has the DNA TGTGCCATCAGTGAAGAGGGGCTCTACACCGGGGAGCTGTTTTTT. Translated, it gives CAISEEGLYTGELFF.

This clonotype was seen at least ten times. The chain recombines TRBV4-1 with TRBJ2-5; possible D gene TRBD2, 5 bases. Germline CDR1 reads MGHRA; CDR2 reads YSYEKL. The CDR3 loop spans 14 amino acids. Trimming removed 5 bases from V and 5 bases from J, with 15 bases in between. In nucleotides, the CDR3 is TGCGCCAGCAGCGGAGGCCGGGATGTGGAGACCCAGTACTTC. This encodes CASSGGRDVETQYF.

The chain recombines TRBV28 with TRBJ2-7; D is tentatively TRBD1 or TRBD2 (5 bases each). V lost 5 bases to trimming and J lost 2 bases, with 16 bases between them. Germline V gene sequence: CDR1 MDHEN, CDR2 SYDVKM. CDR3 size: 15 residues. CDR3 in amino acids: CASSLGPEFTYEQYF. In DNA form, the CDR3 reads TGTGCCAGCAGTCTGGGACCCGAATTCACCTACGAGCAGTACTTC.

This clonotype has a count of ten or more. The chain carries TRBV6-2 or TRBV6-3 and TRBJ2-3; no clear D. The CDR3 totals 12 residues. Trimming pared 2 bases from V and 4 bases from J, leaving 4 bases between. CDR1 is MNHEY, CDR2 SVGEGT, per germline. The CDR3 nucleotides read TGTGCCAGCAGTTACGTGGCAGATACGCAGTATTTT. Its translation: CASSYVADTQYF.

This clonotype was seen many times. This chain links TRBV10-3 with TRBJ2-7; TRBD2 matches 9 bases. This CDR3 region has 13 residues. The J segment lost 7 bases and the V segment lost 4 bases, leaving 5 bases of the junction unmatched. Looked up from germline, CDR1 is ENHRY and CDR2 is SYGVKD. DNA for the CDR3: TGTGCCATCAGTGGTAGCGGGAGTGGTGAGCAGTACGTC. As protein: CAISGSGSGEQYV.

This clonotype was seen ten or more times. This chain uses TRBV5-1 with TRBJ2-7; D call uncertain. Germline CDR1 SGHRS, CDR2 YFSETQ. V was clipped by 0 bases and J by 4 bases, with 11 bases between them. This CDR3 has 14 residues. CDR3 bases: TGCGCCAGCAGCTTGGAAGGTAGCCATTACGAGCAGTACTTC. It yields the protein CASSLEGSHYEQYF.